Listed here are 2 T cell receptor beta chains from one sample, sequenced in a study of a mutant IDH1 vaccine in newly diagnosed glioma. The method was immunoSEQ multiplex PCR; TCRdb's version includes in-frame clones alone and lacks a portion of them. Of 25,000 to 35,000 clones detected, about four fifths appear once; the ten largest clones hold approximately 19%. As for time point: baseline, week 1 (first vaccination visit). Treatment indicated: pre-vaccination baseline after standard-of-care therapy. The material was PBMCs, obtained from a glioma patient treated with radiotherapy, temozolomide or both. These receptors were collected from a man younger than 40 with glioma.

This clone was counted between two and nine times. CDR3 sequence (DNA): TGTGCCAGTAGTTCTCGGACAGGGGGCACTGAAGCTTTCTTT. Protein sequence: CASSSRTGGTEAFF. The chain recombines TRBV19 with TRBJ1-1; 10 bases map to TRBD1. CDR3 length equals 14 residues. The V and J ends lost 5 bases and 4 bases, in that order; junction bases with no gene match: 4. Germline V gives CDR1 LNHDA, CDR2 SQIVND (reference sequence).

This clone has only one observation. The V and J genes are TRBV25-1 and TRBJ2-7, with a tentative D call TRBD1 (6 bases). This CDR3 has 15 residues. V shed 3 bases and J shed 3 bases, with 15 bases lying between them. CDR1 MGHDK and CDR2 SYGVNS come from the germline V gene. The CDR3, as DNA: TGTGCCAGCAGTGAGGCAGGGGCGCGGGTCTACGAGCAGTACTTC. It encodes CASSEAGARVYEQYF.